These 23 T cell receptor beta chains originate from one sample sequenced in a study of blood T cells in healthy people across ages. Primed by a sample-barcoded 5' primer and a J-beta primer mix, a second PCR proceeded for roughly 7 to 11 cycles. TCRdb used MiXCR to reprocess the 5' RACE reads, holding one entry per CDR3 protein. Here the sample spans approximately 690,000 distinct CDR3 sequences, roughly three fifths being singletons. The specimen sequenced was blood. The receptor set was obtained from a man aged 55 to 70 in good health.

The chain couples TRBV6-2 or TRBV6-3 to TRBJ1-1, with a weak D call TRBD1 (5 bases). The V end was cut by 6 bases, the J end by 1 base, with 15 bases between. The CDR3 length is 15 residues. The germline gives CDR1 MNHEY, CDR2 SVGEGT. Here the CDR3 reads CASSFRGVRNTEAFF. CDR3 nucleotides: TGTGCCAGCAGCTTCCGAGGGGTTAGGAACACTGAAGCTTTCTTT.

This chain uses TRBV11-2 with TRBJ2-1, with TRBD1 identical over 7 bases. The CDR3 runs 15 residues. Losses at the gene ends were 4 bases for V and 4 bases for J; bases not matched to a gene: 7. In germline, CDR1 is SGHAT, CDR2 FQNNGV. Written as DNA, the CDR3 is TGTGCCAGCAGCTCGACAGGGACCTTTTACAATGAGCAGTTCTTC. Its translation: CASSSTGTFYNEQFF.

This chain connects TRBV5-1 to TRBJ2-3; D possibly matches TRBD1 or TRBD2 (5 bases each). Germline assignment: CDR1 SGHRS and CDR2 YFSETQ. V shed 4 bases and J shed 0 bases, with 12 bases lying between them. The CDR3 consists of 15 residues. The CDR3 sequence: CASSTGTPSTDTQYF. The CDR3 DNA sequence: TGCGCCAGCAGCACCGGGACGCCCAGCACAGATACGCAGTATTTT.

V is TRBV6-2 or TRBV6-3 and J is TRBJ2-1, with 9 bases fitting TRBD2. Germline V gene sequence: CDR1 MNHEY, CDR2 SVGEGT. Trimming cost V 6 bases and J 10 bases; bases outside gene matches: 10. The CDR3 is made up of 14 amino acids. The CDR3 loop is CASSNFGSGGEQFF. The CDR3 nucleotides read TGTGCCAGCAGCAACTTCGGCAGCGGGGGGGAGCAGTTCTTC.

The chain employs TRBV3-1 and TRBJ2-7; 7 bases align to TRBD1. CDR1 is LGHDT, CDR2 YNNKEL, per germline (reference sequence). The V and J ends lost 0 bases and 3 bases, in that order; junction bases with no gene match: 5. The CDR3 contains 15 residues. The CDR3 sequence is CASSQDQQGFYEQYF. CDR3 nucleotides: TGTGCCAGCAGCCAAGATCAACAGGGGTTCTACGAGCAGTACTTC.

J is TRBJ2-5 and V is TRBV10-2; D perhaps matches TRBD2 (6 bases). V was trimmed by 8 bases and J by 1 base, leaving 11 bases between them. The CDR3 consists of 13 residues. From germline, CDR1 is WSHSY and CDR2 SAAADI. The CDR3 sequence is CASGGVSQETQYF. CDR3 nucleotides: TGCGCCAGCGGCGGGGTGAGCCAAGAGACCCAGTACTTC.

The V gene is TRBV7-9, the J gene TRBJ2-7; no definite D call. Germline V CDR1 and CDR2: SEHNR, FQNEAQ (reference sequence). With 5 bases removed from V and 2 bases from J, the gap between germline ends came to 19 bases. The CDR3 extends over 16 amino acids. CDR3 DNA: TGTGCCAGCAGCCCTAAGCCCCCGGACGGCCCCTACGAGCAGTACTTC. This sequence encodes CASSPKPPDGPYEQYF.

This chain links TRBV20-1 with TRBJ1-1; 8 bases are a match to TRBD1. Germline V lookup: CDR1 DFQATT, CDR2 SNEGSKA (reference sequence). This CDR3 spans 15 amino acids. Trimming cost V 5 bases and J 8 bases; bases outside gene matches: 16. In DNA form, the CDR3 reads TGCAGTGCTGTACAGGGGGGCGGGGGGTCGATCGAAGCTTTCTTT. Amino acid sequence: CSAVQGGGGSIEAFF.

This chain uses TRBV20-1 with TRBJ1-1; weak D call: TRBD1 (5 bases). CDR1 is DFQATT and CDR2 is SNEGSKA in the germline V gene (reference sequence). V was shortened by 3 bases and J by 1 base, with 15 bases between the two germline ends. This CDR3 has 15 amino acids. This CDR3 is CSASRGEPPNTEAFF. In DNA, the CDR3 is TGCAGTGCTAGTAGGGGTGAACCTCCGAACACTGAAGCTTTCTTT.

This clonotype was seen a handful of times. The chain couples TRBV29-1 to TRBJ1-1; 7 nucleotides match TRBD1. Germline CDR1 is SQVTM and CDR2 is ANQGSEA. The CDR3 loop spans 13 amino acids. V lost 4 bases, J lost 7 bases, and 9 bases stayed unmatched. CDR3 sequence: CSVGAGGTLEAFF. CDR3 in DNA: TGCAGCGTTGGTGCAGGGGGGACCCTTGAAGCTTTCTTT.

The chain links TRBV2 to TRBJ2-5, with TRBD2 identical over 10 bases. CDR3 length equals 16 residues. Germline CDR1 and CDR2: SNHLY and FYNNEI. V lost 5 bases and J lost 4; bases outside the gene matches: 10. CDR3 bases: TGTGCCAGCAGTAACGGGCTAGCGGGGGCCGGAGAGACCCAGTACTTC. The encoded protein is CASSNGLAGAGETQYF.

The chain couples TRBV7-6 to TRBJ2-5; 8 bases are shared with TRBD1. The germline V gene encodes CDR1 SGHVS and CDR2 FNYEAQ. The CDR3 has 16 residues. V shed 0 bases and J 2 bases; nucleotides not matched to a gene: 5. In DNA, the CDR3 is TGTGCCAGCAGCTTAGCGAGGAACAGGGGGCAAGAGACCCAGTACTTC. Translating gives CASSLARNRGQETQYF.

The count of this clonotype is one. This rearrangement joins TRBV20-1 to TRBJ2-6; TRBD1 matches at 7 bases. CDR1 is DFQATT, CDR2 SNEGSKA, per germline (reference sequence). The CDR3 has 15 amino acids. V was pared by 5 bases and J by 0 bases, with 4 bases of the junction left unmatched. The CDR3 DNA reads TGCAGTGCTGGGACAGTAAGCTCTGGGGCCAACGTCCTGACTTTC. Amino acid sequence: CSAGTVSSGANVLTF.

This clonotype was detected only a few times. This CDR3 reads CASSAPGLGTDTQYF. CDR3 nucleotides: TGTGCCAGCAGCGCCCCCGGACTAGGAACAGATACGCAGTATTTT. The V and J genes are TRBV9 and TRBJ2-3; 7 bases are shared with TRBD2. Trimming took 3 bases from V and 3 from J; bases not matched to a gene: 7. The germline V gene has CDR1 SGDLS and CDR2 YYNGEE. The CDR3 runs to 15 residues.

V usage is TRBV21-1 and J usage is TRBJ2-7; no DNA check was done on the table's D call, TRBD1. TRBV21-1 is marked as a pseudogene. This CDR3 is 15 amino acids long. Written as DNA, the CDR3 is TGTGCCAGCAGCAAAATGACAGAACTCTCCTACGAGCAGTACTTC. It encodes CASSKMTELSYEQYF.

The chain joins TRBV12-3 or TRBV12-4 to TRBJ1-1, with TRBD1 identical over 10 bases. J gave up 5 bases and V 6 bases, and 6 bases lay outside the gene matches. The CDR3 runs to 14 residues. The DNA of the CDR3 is TGTGCCAGCAGCCTCCGGGACAGGGGAACTGAAGCTTTCTTT. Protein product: CASSLRDRGTEAFF.

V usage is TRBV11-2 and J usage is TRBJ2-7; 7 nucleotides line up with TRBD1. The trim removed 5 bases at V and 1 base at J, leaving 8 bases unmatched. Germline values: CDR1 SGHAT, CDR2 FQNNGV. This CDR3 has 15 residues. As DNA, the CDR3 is TGTGCCAGCAGCCCAGACAGGGTGTTGTCCTACGAGCAGTACTTC. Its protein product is CASSPDRVLSYEQYF. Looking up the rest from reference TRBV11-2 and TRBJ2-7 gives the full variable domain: EAGVAQSPRYKIIEKRQSVAFWCNPISGHATLYWYQQILGQGPKLLIQFQNNGVVDDSQLPKDRFSAERLKGVDSTLKIQPAKLEDSAVYLCASSPDRVLSYEQYFGPGTRLTVT.

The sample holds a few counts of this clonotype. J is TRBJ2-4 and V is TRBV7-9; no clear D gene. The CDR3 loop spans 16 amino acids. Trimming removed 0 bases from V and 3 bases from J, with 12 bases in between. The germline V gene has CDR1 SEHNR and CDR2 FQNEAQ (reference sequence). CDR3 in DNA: TGTGCCAGCAGCTTAGCGCTGACAATGGACAAAAACATTCAGTACTTC. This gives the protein CASSLALTMDKNIQYF.

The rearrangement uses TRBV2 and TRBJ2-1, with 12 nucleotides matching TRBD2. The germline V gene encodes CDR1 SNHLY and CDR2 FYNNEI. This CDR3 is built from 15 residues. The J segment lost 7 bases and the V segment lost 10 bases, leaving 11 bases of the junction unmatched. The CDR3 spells CATSLAGGPENEQFF. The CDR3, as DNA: TGTGCCACCTCTCTAGCGGGGGGGCCGGAAAATGAGCAGTTCTTC. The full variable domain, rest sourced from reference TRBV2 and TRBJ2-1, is EPEVTQTPSHQVTQMGQEVILRCVPISNHLYFYWYRQILGQKVEFLVSFYNNEISEKSEIFDDQFSVERPDGSNFTLKIRSTKLEDSAMYFCATSLAGGPENEQFFGPGTRLTVL.

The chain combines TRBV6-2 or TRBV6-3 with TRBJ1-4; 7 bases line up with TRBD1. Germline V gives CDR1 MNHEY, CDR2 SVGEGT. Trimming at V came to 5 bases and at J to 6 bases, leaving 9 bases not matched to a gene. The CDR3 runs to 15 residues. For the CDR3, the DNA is TGTGCCAGCAGTACCCCGACAGGGTCGGATGAAAAACTGTTTTTT. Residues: CASSTPTGSDEKLFF.

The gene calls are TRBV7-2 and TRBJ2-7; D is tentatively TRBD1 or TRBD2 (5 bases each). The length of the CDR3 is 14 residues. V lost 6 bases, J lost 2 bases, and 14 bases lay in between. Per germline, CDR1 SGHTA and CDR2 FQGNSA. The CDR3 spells CASSRGDSAYEQYF. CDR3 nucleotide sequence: TGTGCCAGCAGTAGAGGGGATTCCGCCTACGAGCAGTACTTC.

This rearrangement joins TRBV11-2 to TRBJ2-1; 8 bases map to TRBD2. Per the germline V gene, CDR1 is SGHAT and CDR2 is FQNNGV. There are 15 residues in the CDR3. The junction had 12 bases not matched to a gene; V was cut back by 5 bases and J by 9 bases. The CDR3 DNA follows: TGTGCCAGCAGCGCCGTCCAAGGAGCGGGGGTTGAGCAGTTCTTC. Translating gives CASSAVQGAGVEQFF.

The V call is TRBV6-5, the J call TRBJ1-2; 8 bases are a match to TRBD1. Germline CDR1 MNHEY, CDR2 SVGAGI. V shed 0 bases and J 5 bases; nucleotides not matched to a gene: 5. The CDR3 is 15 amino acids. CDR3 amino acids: CASSYSKDRGYGYTF. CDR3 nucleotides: TGTGCCAGCAGTTACTCGAAAGACAGGGGATATGGCTACACCTTC.